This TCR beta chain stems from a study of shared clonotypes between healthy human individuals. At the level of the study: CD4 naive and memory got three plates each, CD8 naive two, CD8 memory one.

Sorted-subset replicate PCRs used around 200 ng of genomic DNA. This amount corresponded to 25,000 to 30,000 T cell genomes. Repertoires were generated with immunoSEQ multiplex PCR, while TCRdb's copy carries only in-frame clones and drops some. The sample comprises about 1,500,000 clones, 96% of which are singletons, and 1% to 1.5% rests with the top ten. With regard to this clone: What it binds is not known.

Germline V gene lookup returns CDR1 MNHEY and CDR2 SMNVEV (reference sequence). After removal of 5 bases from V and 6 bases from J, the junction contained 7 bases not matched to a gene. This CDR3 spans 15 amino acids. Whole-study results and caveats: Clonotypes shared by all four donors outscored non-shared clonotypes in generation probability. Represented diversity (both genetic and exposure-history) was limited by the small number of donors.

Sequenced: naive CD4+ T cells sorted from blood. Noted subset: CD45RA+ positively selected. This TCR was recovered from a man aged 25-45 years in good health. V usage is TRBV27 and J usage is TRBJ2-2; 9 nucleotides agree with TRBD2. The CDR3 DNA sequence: TGTGCCAGCAGTGTGCTAGCGGGGTTCGCCGGGGAGCTGTTTTTT. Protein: CASSVLAGFAGELFF.